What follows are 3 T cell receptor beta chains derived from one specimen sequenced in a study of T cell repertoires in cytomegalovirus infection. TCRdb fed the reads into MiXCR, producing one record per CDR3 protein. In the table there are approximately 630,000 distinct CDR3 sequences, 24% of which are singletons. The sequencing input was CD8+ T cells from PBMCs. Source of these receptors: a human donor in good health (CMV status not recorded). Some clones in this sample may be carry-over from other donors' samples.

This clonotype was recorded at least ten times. The CDR3 DNA reads TGTGCCAGCAGTTACAACCCTGCTCGCGGGGCCTACAATGAGCAGTTCTTC. Its translation is CASSYNPARGAYNEQFF. The genes are TRBV6-2 or TRBV6-3 and TRBJ2-1, with a tentative D call TRBD2 (6 bases). The V gene lost 2 bases and the J gene lost 2 bases, with 16 bases spanning the gap. In germline, CDR1 is MNHEY, CDR2 SVGEGT. The CDR3 length is 17 residues.

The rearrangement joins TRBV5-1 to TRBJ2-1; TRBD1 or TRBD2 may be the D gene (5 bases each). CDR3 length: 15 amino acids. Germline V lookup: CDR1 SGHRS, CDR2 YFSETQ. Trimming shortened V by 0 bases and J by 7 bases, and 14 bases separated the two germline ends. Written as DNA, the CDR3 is TGCGCCAGCAGCTTGGCGTGGGACGGTGGAAATGAGCAGTTCTTC. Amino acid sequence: CASSLAWDGGNEQFF.

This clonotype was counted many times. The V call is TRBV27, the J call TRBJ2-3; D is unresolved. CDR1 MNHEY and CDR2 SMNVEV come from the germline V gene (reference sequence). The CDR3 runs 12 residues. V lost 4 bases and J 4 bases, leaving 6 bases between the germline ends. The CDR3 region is CASSSYPDTQYF. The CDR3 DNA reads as TGTGCCAGCAGTTCCTACCCAGATACGCAGTATTTT.